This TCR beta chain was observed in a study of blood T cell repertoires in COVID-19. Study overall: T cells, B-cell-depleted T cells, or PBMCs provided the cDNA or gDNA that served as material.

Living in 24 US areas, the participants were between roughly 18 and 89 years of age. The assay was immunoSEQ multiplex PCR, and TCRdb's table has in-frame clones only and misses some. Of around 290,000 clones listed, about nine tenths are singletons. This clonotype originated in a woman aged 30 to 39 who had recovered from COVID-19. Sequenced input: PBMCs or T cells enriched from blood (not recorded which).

CDR3 region: CASSLDREGYTF. The CDR3, as DNA: TGTGCCAGCAGCCTCGACAGGGAAGGCTACACCTTC. The rearrangement links TRBV7-9 to TRBJ1-2, with 7 bases fitting TRBD1. The V gene end was trimmed by 5 bases and the J gene end by 8 bases; junction bases not matched to a gene: 5. The CDR3 has 12 residues. Germline values: CDR1 SEHNR, CDR2 FQNEAQ (reference sequence).